The 13 T cell receptor beta chains below all came from one sample that was sequenced in a study of long-term antiretroviral therapy in people with HIV. Assay version v3.0 of immunoSEQ was used, and it was run at survey level. Profiled with immunoSEQ multiplex PCR; TCRdb holds only in-frame clones, not every one. The sample includes approximately 7,200 clones, around 80% of them seen just once. Sequenced here: unsorted PBMCs, sampled approximately eleven months before starting antiretroviral therapy. The receptors were gathered from a man aged 35-49 years with HIV.

Only one count was recorded for this clone. The CDR3 sequence is CASKSGASSYEQYF. The DNA of the CDR3 is TGTGCCAGTAAAAGCGGGGCCTCCTCCTACGAGCAGTACTTC. The genes are TRBV19 and TRBJ2-7; TRBD2 matches 7 bases. With 7 bases clipped from V and 0 bases from J, the junction kept 6 bases outside the gene matches. The germline gives CDR1 LNHDA, CDR2 SQIVND (reference sequence). The CDR3 has 14 residues.

CDR3 bases: TGTGCCAGCAGCTTGGACCTGAGGTCTGGGGCCAACGTCCTGACTTTC. Amino acids: CASSLDLRSGANVLTF. The V call is TRBV5-6, the J call TRBJ2-6; D is undetermined. The V and J ends lost 0 bases and 1 base respectively, with 8 bases between them. The CDR3 has 16 amino acids. CDR1 and CDR2 (germline): SGHDT, YYEEEE. Based on the CDR3 plus reference TRBV5-6 and TRBJ2-6, the full variable domain is DAGVTQSPTHLIKTRGQQVTLRCSPKSGHDTVSWYQQALGQGPQFIFQYYEEEERQRGNFPDRFSGHQFPNYSSELNVNALLLGDSALYLCASSLDLRSGANVLTFGAGSRLTVL.

The CDR3 here is CSVQTVHTDTQYF. The CDR3 nucleotides read TGCAGCGTTCAGACAGTCCACACAGATACGCAGTATTTT. The rearrangement uses TRBV29-1 and TRBJ2-3, with a tentative D call TRBD1 (5 bases). Trimming left V 5 bases short and J 2 bases short, with 11 bases between. The CDR3 consists of 13 residues. Germline V CDR1 and CDR2: SQVTM, ANQGSEA.

This sequence joins TRBV7-6 and TRBJ2-7; D unclear. Trimming cost V 1 base and J 2 bases, with 12 bases left between them. The CDR3 loop spans 15 amino acids. The germline V gene encodes CDR1 SGHVS and CDR2 FNYEAQ. The CDR3, as DNA: TGTGCCAGCAGCTTAGAGGCAGGCGCCGCCTACGAGCAGTACTTC. This sequence encodes CASSLEAGAAYEQYF.

The V and J genes are TRBV9 and TRBJ2-5; a weak D match, TRBD2 (6 bases). CDR1 SGDLS and CDR2 YYNGEE come from the germline V gene. This CDR3 is 14 amino acids long. Between the trimmed V and J ends, which lost 2 bases and 2 bases, there was a span of 10 bases. CDR3 DNA: TGTGCCAGCAGCGTTTTCGGGGGACAAGAGACCCAGTACTTC. Its translation: CASSVFGGQETQYF. Full variable domain (remainder filled in from reference TRBV9 and TRBJ2-5): DSGVTQTPKHLITATGQRVTLRCSPRSGDLSVYWYQQSLDQGLQFLIQYYNGEERAKGNILERFSAQQFPDLHSELNLSSLELGDSALYFCASSVFGGQETQYFGPGTRLLVL.

The gene calls are TRBV19 and TRBJ2-3, with TRBD1 as a possible D gene (6 bases). Trimming removed 3 bases at V and 3 bases at J, with 19 bases between. This CDR3 is 17 amino acids long. Germline assignment: CDR1 LNHDA and CDR2 SQIVND (reference sequence). This CDR3 reads CASSMGQGSHYTDTQYF. CDR3 nucleotide sequence: TGTGCCAGTAGTATGGGGCAGGGGTCCCATTATACAGATACGCAGTATTTT. Filled out from reference TRBV19 and TRBJ2-3, the complete variable domain reads DGGITQSPKYLFRKEGQNVTLSCEQNLNHDAMYWYRQDPGQGLRLIYYSQIVNDFQKGDIAEGYSVSREKKESFPLTVTSAQKNPTAFYLCASSMGQGSHYTDTQYFGPGTRLTVL.

V usage is TRBV5-6 and J usage is TRBJ2-7, with unresolved D. Germline V CDR1 and CDR2: SGHDT, YYEEEE. The germline V and J ends were trimmed by 3 bases and 1 base, with 11 bases remaining between them. This CDR3 spans 14 amino acids. The DNA for the CDR3 is TGTGCCAGCAGCTCGGGCTCCCCATCCTACGAGCAGTACTTC. This translates into CASSSGSPSYEQYF. Supplemented by reference TRBV5-6 and TRBJ2-7, the full variable domain reads DAGVTQSPTHLIKTRGQQVTLRCSPKSGHDTVSWYQQALGQGPQFIFQYYEEEERQRGNFPDRFSGHQFPNYSSELNVNALLLGDSALYLCASSSGSPSYEQYFGPGTRLTVT.

The chain has TRBV15 and TRBJ2-4; D is unresolved. The CDR3 sequence is 14 residues long. V was pared by 0 bases and J by 8 bases, with 11 bases between. Germline V lookup: CDR1 LNHNV, CDR2 YYDKDF (reference sequence). The CDR3 region is CATSRDLGRDIQYF. For the CDR3, the DNA is TGTGCCACCAGCAGAGATCTGGGAAGGGACATTCAGTACTTC.

The chain couples TRBV6-1 to TRBJ1-1, with 7 bases fitting TRBD1. The CDR3 has 15 amino acids. CDR1 and CDR2 (germline): MNHNS, SASEGT. J was trimmed by 4 bases and V by 3 bases; bases with no gene match: 8. CDR3: CASSDRQGVGTEAFF. The CDR3 DNA reads TGTGCCAGCAGTGATAGGCAGGGGGTAGGCACTGAAGCTTTCTTT.

This rearrangement joins TRBV27 to TRBJ2-5; tentatively, D is TRBD1 (6 bases). The CDR3 contains 14 residues. V was cut by 4 bases and J by 3 bases, with 12 bases left in between. Germline loops: CDR1 MNHEY, CDR2 SMNVEV (reference sequence). CDR3 bases: TGTGCCAGCAGTTCACAGGGTTGGGAAGAGACCCAGTACTTC. Translated, it gives CASSSQGWEETQYF.

The gene calls are TRBV28 and TRBJ1-6; 7 bases are a match to TRBD1. The CDR3 has 14 amino acids. From germline, CDR1 is MDHEN and CDR2 SYDVKM. Trimming took 6 bases from V and 9 from J; bases not matched to a gene: 8. CDR3 loop: CASRKNRGGSPLHF. The CDR3 coding sequence is TGTGCCAGCAGGAAAAACAGGGGCGGTTCACCCCTCCACTTT.

The CDR3 DNA follows: TGTGCCAGCAGCCCGGCATGGACGGGAGAGCAGTACTTC. It yields the protein CASSPAWTGEQYF. J is TRBJ2-7 and V is TRBV9; perhaps TRBD2 as D (5 bases). Deletions cut 4 bases from V and 7 bases from J, with 15 bases between. The CDR3 is 13 amino acids. Germline CDR1 is SGDLS and CDR2 is YYNGEE.

By proportion, this clone is medium-sized. V usage is TRBV11-2 and J usage is TRBJ2-7; TRBD1 might be the D (5 bases). The CDR3 has 15 residues. V was shortened by 1 base and J by 5 bases, with 15 bases between the two germline ends. Germline CDR1 is SGHAT and CDR2 is FQNNGV. DNA for the CDR3: TGTGCCAGCAGCTTAGGTCTCCAGGGTTCCCACGAGCAGTACTTC. Translating gives CASSLGLQGSHEQYF.